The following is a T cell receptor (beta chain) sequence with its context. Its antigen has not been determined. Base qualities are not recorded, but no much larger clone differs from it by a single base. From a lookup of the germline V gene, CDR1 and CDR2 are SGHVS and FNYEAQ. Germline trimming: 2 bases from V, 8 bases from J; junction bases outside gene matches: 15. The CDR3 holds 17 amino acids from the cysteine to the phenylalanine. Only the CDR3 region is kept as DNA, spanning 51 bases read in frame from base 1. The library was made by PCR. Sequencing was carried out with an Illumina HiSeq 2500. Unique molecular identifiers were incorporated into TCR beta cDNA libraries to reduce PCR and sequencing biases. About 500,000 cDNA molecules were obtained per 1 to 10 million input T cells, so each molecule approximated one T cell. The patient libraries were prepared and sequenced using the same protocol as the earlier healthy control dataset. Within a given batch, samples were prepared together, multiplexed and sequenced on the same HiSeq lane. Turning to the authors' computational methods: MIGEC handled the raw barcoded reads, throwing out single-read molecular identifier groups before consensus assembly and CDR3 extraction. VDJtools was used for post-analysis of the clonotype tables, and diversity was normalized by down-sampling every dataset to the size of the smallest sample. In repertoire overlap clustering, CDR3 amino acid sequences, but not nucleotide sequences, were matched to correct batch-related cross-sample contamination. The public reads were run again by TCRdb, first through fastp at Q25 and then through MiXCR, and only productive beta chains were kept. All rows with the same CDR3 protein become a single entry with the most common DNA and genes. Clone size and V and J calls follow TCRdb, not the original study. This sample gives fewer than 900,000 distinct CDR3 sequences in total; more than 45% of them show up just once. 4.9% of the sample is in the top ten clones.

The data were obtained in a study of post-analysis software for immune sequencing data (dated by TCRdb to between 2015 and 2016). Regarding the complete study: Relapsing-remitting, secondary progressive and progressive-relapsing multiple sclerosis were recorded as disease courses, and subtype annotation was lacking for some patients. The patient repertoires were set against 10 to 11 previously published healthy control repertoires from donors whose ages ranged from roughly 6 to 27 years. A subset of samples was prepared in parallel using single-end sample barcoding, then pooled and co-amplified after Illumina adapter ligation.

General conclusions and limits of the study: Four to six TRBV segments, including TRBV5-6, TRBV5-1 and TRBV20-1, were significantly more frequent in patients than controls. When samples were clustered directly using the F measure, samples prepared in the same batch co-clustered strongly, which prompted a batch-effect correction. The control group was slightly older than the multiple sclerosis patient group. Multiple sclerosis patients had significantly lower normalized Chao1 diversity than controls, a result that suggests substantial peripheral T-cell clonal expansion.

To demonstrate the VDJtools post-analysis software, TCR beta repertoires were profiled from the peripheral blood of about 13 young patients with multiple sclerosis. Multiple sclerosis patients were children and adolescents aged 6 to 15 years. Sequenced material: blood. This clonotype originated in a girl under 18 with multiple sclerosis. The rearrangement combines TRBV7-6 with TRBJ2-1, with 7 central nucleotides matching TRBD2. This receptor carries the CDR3 CASSLIASCGRRDEQFF. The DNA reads TGTGCCAGCAGCTTAATCGCCTCTTGCGGGAGACGGGATGAGCAGTTCTTC.